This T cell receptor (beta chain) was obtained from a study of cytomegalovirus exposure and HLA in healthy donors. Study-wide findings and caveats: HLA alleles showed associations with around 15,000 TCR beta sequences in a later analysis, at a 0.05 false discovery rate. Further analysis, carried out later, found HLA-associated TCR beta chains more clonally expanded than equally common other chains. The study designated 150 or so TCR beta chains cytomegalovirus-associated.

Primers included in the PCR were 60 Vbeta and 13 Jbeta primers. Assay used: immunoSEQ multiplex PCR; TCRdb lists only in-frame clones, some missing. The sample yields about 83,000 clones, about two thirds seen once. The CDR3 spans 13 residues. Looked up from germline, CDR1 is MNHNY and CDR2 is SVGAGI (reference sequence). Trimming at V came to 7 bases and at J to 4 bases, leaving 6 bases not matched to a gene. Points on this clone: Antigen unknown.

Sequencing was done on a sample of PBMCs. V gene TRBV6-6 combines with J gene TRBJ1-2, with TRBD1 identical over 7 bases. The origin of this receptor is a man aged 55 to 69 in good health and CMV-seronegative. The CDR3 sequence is CASTRDSLYGYTF. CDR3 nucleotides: TGTGCCAGCACCCGGGACAGCCTCTATGGCTACACCTTC.